The table lists the clone carrying this T cell receptor beta chain with a few counts. Antigen specificity is unknown. TCR cDNA was made by 5'RACE template switching, adding a universal primer site and UMIs. TCRdb reprocessed the 5' RACE reads via MiXCR and lists one record per CDR3 protein. Of some 350,000 distinct CDR3 sequences listed, about 4% are singletons. The data derive from a study of T cells after yellow fever vaccination. Study results and limitations: It was the secondary response that reached its peak faster, day 5 versus 15, but it was weaker. Post-booster repertoires contained most primary-vaccination clones again (96% CD4, about 88% CD8).

Germline V lookup: CDR1 SGHRS, CDR2 YFSETQ. Trimming shortened V by 4 bases and J by 7 bases, and 20 bases separated the two germline ends. This CDR3 has 16 residues. The V call is TRBV5-1, the J call TRBJ1-4; D gene unclear. The specimen comprised PBMCs, sampled 5 days after the yellow fever booster vaccination. The receptor was isolated from a man younger than 35 who received the YFV17D yellow fever vaccine. CDR3 nucleotides: TGCGCCAGCAGCCTGGAATTTTCCCCTGGAGGTGAAAAACTGTTTTTT. This gives the protein CASSLEFSPGGEKLFF.